This TCR beta chain was identified in a study of T cell changes during pregnancy in multiple sclerosis. This CDR3 contains 15 residues. V lost 2 bases to trimming and J lost 8 bases, with 17 bases between them. Germline assignment: CDR1 SGHNT and CDR2 YYREEE (reference sequence). Data came from immunoSEQ multiplex PCR; TCRdb stores just in-frame clones and leaves some out. The table lists around 43,000 clones, nearly 90% of them singletons. This material consisted of CD4+ T cells from peripheral blood mononuclear cells, taken in the first trimester of pregnancy. The sequence was obtained from a female donor with multiple sclerosis, enrolled in a pregnancy study. The gene calls are TRBV5-4 and TRBJ2-1; no definite D call. CDR3 sequence (DNA): TGTGCCAGCAGCTTCAGGCTAAATGTGGGTGATGAGCAGTTCTTC. Amino acids: CASSFRLNVGDEQFF. The whole variable domain, filled in from reference TRBV5-4 and TRBJ2-1, reads ETGVTQSPTHLIKTRGQQVTLRCSSQSGHNTVSWYQQALGQGPQFIFQYYREEENGRGNFPPRFSGLQFPNYSSELNVNALELDDSALYLCASSFRLNVGDEQFFGPGTRLTVL.